A single sample gave rise to the 27 T cell receptor beta chains below, sequenced in a study of T cell repertoires in cytomegalovirus infection. Each CDR3 protein gets one entry after TCRdb re-called the reads with MiXCR. The table lists fewer than 700,000 distinct CDR3 sequences, 24% of them singletons. Sequencing was performed on CD8+ T cells from PBMCs. Receptors were obtained from a human donor in good health (CMV status not recorded). Some clones in this sample may be carry-over from other donors' samples.

The rearrangement uses TRBV5-1 and TRBJ1-1; D possibly corresponds to TRBD1 (6 bases). The CDR3 has 14 amino acids. Deletions cut 2 bases from V and 3 bases from J, with 11 bases between. Germline CDR1 and CDR2: SGHRS and YFSETQ. The CDR3: CASSFLTGHTEAFF. The CDR3 bases are TGCGCCAGCAGCTTCCTGACAGGACACACTGAAGCTTTCTTT.

This clonotype showed up many times. The chain is built from TRBV6-2 or TRBV6-3 and TRBJ2-2; D is uncertain. Germline V CDR1 and CDR2: MNHEY, SVGEGT. The CDR3 extends over 15 amino acids. Trimming took off 0 bases at V and 7 bases at J, with 12 bases between the two ends. The CDR3 loop is CASSYSMAAGGELFF. CDR3 DNA sequence: TGTGCCAGCAGTTACTCGATGGCCGCTGGCGGGGAGCTGTTTTTT.

The chain employs TRBV5-6 and TRBJ2-3; 7 bases align to TRBD2. This CDR3 is built from 16 residues. With V trimmed by 3 bases and J by 2 bases, 9 bases remained unmatched. Germline V CDR1 and CDR2: SGHDT, YYEEEE. In DNA form, the CDR3 reads TGTGCCAGCAGCTCCTGGATGAGCGGGACCACAGATACGCAGTATTTT. Translation: CASSSWMSGTTDTQYF.

This clonotype was detected many times. The CDR3 loop is CASSIIGSEETQYF. The CDR3 region has the DNA TGTGCCAGTAGTATAATCGGTAGCGAAGAGACCCAGTACTTC. This chain connects TRBV19 to TRBJ2-5; a weak D match, TRBD2 (5 bases). This CDR3 spans 14 amino acids. V was pared by 2 bases and J by 3 bases, with 10 bases between. CDR1 is LNHDA, CDR2 SQIVND, per germline (reference sequence).

The chain combines TRBV10-3 with TRBJ2-1, with TRBD2 as a possible D gene (6 bases). The germline V gene encodes CDR1 ENHRY and CDR2 SYGVKD. V was shortened by 3 bases and J by 6 bases, with 12 bases between the two germline ends. This CDR3 is 14 amino acids long. In nucleotides, the CDR3 is TGTGCCATCAGTGATGATGGAGGGATCAATGAGCAGTTCTTC. Its translation: CAISDDGGINEQFF.

The chain links TRBV7-9 to TRBJ1-1; the D gene is possibly TRBD1 (5 bases). The germline gives CDR1 SEHNR, CDR2 FQNEAQ (reference sequence). This CDR3 has 14 amino acids. V was trimmed by 4 bases and J by 7 bases, leaving 16 bases between them. CDR3 sequence (DNA): TGTGCCAGCAGCTCACTTCAGGGAGAAGTTGAAGCTTTCTTT. Residues: CASSSLQGEVEAFF.

This clonotype was counted many times. The CDR3 region has the DNA TGTGCCAGCAGCCTTGAGGAGCTCAAACCCGGGGAGCTGTTTTTT. This gives the protein CASSLEELKPGELFF. The J gene is TRBJ2-2, the V gene TRBV7-9; D remains ambiguous. Germline-derived CDR1 and CDR2 are SEHNR and FQNEAQ (reference sequence). The length of the CDR3 is 15 residues. The V end was cut by 5 bases, the J end by 6 bases, with 16 bases between.

The chain recombines TRBV5-1 with TRBJ2-7, with a tentative D call TRBD1 (5 bases). CDR3 size: 14 residues. The germline CDR1 and CDR2 sequences are SGHRS and YFSETQ. The V gene lost 0 bases and the J gene lost 4 bases, with 11 bases spanning the gap. In nucleotides, the CDR3 is TGCGCCAGCAGCTTGGAGGCAGGACATTACGAGCAGTACGTC. Protein sequence: CASSLEAGHYEQYV.

This clonotype was counted many times. This sequence joins TRBV7-8 and TRBJ2-3; 10 bases map to TRBD2. V gave up 4 bases and J gave up 6 bases; unmatched junction bases: 10. CDR1 is SGHVS and CDR2 is FQNEAQ in the germline V gene. The CDR3 totals 16 residues. This chain's CDR3 is CASSSPWSGGADTQYF. The CDR3 region has the DNA TGTGCCAGCAGCTCCCCGTGGAGCGGGGGGGCGGATACGCAGTATTTT. The whole variable domain, remainder taken from reference TRBV7-8 and TRBJ2-3, is GAGVSQSPRYKVAKRGQDVALRCDPISGHVSLFWYQQALGQGPEFLTYFQNEAQLDKSGLPSDRFFAERPEGSVSTLKIQRTQQEDSAVYLCASSSPWSGGADTQYFGPGTRLTVL.

The chain is built from TRBV6-2 or TRBV6-3 and TRBJ2-1; 8 nucleotides match TRBD1. The CDR3 runs 16 residues. Germline CDR1 is MNHEY and CDR2 is SVGEGT. Trimming took 5 bases from V and 3 from J; bases not matched to a gene: 9. As DNA, the CDR3 is TGTGCCAGCAGTACTGCCGGGACAGGAATCTACAATGAGCAGTTCTTC. It translates to CASSTAGTGIYNEQFF.

The CDR3 DNA is TGTGCCAGCAGCCAAGAGAAGAACTACAATGAGCAGTTCTTC. Its protein is CASSQEKNYNEQFF. The rearrangement joins TRBV4-2 to TRBJ2-1, with D hard to call. V dropped 0 bases and J dropped 3 bases, with 6 bases sitting between them. CDR1 LGHNA and CDR2 YNFKEQ come from the germline V gene. The CDR3 sequence is 14 residues long.

The V call is TRBV12-3 or TRBV12-4, the J call TRBJ1-4, with TRBD1 matching 7 bases. The CDR3 sequence is 15 residues long. V lost 3 bases to trimming and J lost 4 bases; unmatched junction nucleotides: 5. The CDR3: CASSFEGAINEKLFF. CDR3 DNA: TGTGCCAGCAGTTTCGAGGGGGCGATTAATGAAAAACTGTTTTTT.

This clonotype came up a few times. The genes are TRBV20-1 and TRBJ1-5; D is unclear. The CDR3 length is 14 residues. Germline V lookup: CDR1 DFQATT, CDR2 SNEGSKA (reference sequence). V lost 6 bases and J lost 3, with 15 bases in between. The CDR3 spells CSATQFVDNQPQHF. The CDR3, as DNA: TGCAGTGCGACTCAGTTTGTTGACAATCAGCCCCAGCATTTT.

The J gene is TRBJ2-2, the V gene TRBV29-1; unclear D gene. The V gene's germline CDR1 is SQVTM and CDR2 ANQGSEA. The V and J ends lost 3 bases and 4 bases respectively, with 15 bases between them. This CDR3 comprises 15 residues. CDR3 loop: CSVEVRRRSTGELFF. The CDR3 DNA reads as TGCAGCGTTGAGGTTCGTCGCAGGAGCACCGGGGAGCTGTTTTTT.

The rearrangement uses TRBV7-9 and TRBJ1-4; a possible D gene is TRBD1 (5 bases). Germline V gene data show CDR1 as SEHNR and CDR2 as FQNEAQ (reference sequence). CDR3 length equals 15 residues. V lost 1 base and J 6 bases, leaving 12 bases between the germline ends. CDR3 sequence reads: CASSLGVGEDEKLFF. The CDR3 nucleotides read TGTGCCAGCAGCTTAGGAGTAGGGGAGGATGAAAAACTGTTTTTT.

This clonotype was counted only a few times. The chain is built from TRBV29-1 and TRBJ1-2; tentative D call: TRBD1 (5 bases). Germline values: CDR1 SQVTM, CDR2 ANQGSEA. The CDR3 covers 17 residues. The V and J ends lost 2 bases and 1 base respectively, with 20 bases between them. The CDR3 coding sequence is TGCAGCGTTGAATTACTAGCCCCGGGACCGATTAACTATGGCTACACCTTC. This sequence encodes CSVELLAPGPINYGYTF. The variable domain in full, with the rest retrieved from reference TRBV29-1 and TRBJ1-2, is SAVISQKPSRDICQRGTSLTIQCQVDSQVTMMFWYRQQPGQSLTLIATANQGSEATYESGFVIDKFPISRPNLTFSTLTVSNMSPEDSSIYLCSVELLAPGPINYGYTFGSGTRLTVV.

This clonotype was counted between two and nine times. This may be a read error, as it is one base from a much larger clone. The chain's CDR3 is CANSAGGSSTDTQYF. CDR3 DNA sequence: TGTGCCAACAGTGCAGGGGGCTCTAGCACAGATACGCAGTATTTT. J is TRBJ2-3 and V is TRBV6-4; 8 bases fit TRBD1. CDR1 is MRHNA and CDR2 is SNTAGT in the germline V gene. The CDR3 length is 15 residues.

This clonotype was counted ten times or more. This chain links TRBV7-6 with TRBJ2-3, with 8 positions matching TRBD1. The CDR3 covers 15 residues. The V gene's germline CDR1 is SGHVS and CDR2 FNYEAQ. The V gene end was trimmed by 5 bases and the J gene end by 4 bases; junction bases not matched to a gene: 8. The CDR3 bases are TGTGCCAGCAGCCCCGTCGACAGGGGCCCAGATACGCAGTATTTT. Its protein product is CASSPVDRGPDTQYF.

This clonotype was seen repeatedly, ten times or more. The chain uses TRBV7-6 and TRBJ2-5; D possibly matches TRBD1 or TRBD2 (5 bases each). V shed 5 bases and J shed 4 bases, with 14 bases lying between them. Germline CDR1 is SGHVS and CDR2 is FNYEAQ. The length of the CDR3 is 14 residues. The CDR3 DNA sequence: TGTGCCAGCAGCGAGGACGGTGGGGGAGAGACCCAGTACTTC. Amino acids: CASSEDGGGETQYF. The full variable domain, rest sourced from reference TRBV7-6 and TRBJ2-5, is GAGVSQSPRYKVTKRGQDVALRCDPISGHVSLYWYRQALGQGPEFLTYFNYEAQQDKSGLPNDRFSAERPEGSISTLTIQRTEQRDSAMYRCASSEDGGGETQYFGPGTRLLVL.

Comment on this clonotype: Possible read error: a much larger clone is one base away. This chain uses TRBV4-1 with TRBJ2-1; 10 nucleotides match TRBD2. The CDR3 length is 16 residues. The V gene's germline CDR1 is MGHRA and CDR2 YSYEKL. The CDR3 region has the DNA TGCACCAGCAGCCATCGAGCGGGGGGGCTCTACAATGAGCAGTTCTTC. Translating it yields CTSSHRAGGLYNEQFF.

The rearrangement links TRBV2 to TRBJ2-1, with D hard to call. The CDR3 is 13 amino acids. Trimming took 4 bases from V and 3 from J, leaving 7 bases between them. Germline lookup yields CDR1 SNHLY and CDR2 FYNNEI. The CDR3 region is CASSGQGYNEQFF. In DNA form, the CDR3 reads TGTGCCAGCAGTGGGCAAGGCTACAATGAGCAGTTCTTC.

This clonotype was recorded at least ten times. The chain is built from TRBV7-8 and TRBJ1-3; no reliable D call. The CDR3 runs to 12 residues. V was shortened by 6 bases and J by 0 bases, with 3 bases between the two germline ends. The germline gives CDR1 SGHVS, CDR2 FQNEAQ. Here the CDR3 reads CASRGSGNTIYF. The CDR3 region has the DNA TGTGCCAGCAGGGGCTCTGGAAACACCATATATTTT.

The chain carries TRBV14 and TRBJ2-1; TRBD2 matches at 8 bases. Trimming at V came to 3 bases and at J to 12 bases, leaving 16 bases not matched to a gene. The CDR3 totals 16 residues. CDR1 is SGHDN, CDR2 FVKESK, per germline. The chain's CDR3 is CASSQALAGGRKAQFF. CDR3 DNA: TGTGCCAGCAGCCAGGCCCTAGCGGGTGGTCGCAAGGCGCAGTTCTTC.

This clonotype has ten or more counts. The chain has TRBV7-8 and TRBJ2-7; 7 bases align to TRBD2. CDR1 and CDR2 from the germline V gene are SGHVS and FQNEAQ. The CDR3 sequence is 13 residues long. Trimming took 6 bases from V and 4 from J; bases not matched to a gene: 6. As DNA, the CDR3 is TGTGCCAGCAGTCGTGGGGGGGGGTACGAGCAGTACGTC. Residues: CASSRGGGYEQYV.

J is TRBJ2-6 and V is TRBV29-1; D remains ambiguous. CDR1 SQVTM and CDR2 ANQGSEA come from the germline V gene. CDR3 length: 16 amino acids. V lost 0 bases and J 0 bases, leaving 9 bases between the germline ends. CDR3 residues: CSVEDRKDSGANVLTF. The CDR3 region has the DNA TGCAGCGTTGAAGATCGGAAGGACTCTGGGGCCAACGTCCTGACTTTC.

Many counts were recorded for this clonotype. The chain joins TRBV4-1 to TRBJ1-3; no definite D call. The ends were cut back, 1 base at V and 1 base at J, with 11 bases in the middle. Germline V gene lookup returns CDR1 MGHRA and CDR2 YSYEKL. CDR3 length equals 16 residues. CDR3 DNA sequence: TGCGCCAGCAGCCAAGGAATCGCGGAGTCTGGAAACACCATATATTTT. Translating gives CASSQGIAESGNTIYF.

The chain couples TRBV4-1 to TRBJ1-1, with D maybe TRBD1 (5 bases). Germline V gene lookup returns CDR1 MGHRA and CDR2 YSYEKL. CDR3 length equals 15 residues. Trimming cost V 4 bases and J 1 base, with 13 bases left between them. DNA for the CDR3: TGCGCCAGCAGCCTAGAGGGACGGTGGAACACTGAAGCTTTCTTT. It translates to CASSLEGRWNTEAFF.